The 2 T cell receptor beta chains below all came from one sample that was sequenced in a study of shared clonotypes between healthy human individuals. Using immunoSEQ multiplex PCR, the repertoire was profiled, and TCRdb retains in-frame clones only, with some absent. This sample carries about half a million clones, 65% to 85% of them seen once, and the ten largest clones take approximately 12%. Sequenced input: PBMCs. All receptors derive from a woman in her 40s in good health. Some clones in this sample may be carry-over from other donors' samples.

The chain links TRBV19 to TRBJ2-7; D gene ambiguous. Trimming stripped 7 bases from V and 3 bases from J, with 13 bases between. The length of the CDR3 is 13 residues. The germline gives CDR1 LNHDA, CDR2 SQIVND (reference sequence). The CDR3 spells CASTRTAGYEQYF. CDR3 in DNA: TGTGCCAGTACCCGAACGGCTGGCTACGAGCAGTACTTC.

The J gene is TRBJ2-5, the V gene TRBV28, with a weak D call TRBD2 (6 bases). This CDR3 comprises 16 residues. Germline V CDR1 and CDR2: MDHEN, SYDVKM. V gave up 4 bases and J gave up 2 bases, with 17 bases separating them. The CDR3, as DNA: TGTGCCAGCAGTTCCTTGGTCGGGGGTCCACAAGAGACCCAGTACTTC. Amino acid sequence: CASSSLVGGPQETQYF.